The clone carrying this TCR beta chain has ten or more counts. The antigen remains unidentified. The germline gives CDR1 SQVTM, CDR2 ANQGSEA. CDR3 length: 13 amino acids. V dropped 5 bases and J dropped 4 bases, with 12 bases sitting between them. This specimen belongs to a study of CD8 T cells in ankylosing spondylitis. Study-wide points: The study looked at matched synovial fluid samples from ankylosing spondylitis patients. Disease-linked clones were reported to be significantly enriched there. A motif in TCR beta, a set of roughly 8 highly homologous variants, appeared characteristic of ankylosing spondylitis blood.

Libraries of TCR beta came from quantitative 5'-RACE with molecular barcodes. TCRdb ran MiXCR on the 5' RACE reads and lists one entry per CDR3 protein. This sample carries tens of thousands of distinct CDR3 sequences, roughly 8.8% of them seen once, and the ten largest clones take about 31%. Material: blood, either unsorted or a sorted T cell fraction (not recorded which). The source is a male donor with ankylosing spondylitis. The chain is built from TRBV29-1 and TRBJ2-1; D remains unclear. Written as DNA, the CDR3 is TGCAGCGTTTATGGGAATCGGTACAATGAGCAGTTCTTC. It codes for CSVYGNRYNEQFF.